This T cell receptor (beta chain) was captured by sequencing in a study of cytomegalovirus exposure and HLA in healthy donors. About the research overall: In an early release, HLA-typed donors contributed roughly 85 million unique TCR sequences.

As regards this clone: What it binds is not known.

Study-level results: Reported results showed that the classifier diagnosed cytomegalovirus status with high specificity and sensitivity.

PCR was performed using 60 Vbeta and 13 Jbeta primers. Original methodology: A follow-up analysis tallied 60 million to 85 million unique TCR beta chains, 9 million to 11 million shared. Clones were read by immunoSEQ multiplex PCR, and TCRdb kept only the in-frame ones, dropping some. The V and J calls and the clone size are those of that table, but D and trimming were determined from the DNA. The profile shows about 160,000 clones, less than 85% of them singletons. Germline V gene data show CDR1 as SGDLS and CDR2 as YYNGEE. The germline V and J ends were trimmed by 1 base and 7 bases, with 14 bases remaining between them. This CDR3 has 15 amino acids.

The TCR sequence derives from a male donor in good health and CMV-seronegative. The chain has TRBV9 and TRBJ2-2; perhaps TRBD2 as D (7 bases). The source material was PBMCs. The CDR3 DNA is TGTGCCAGCAGCGTATCCGAAGGGGGGGTCGGGGAGCTGTTTTTT. It is translated as CASSVSEGGVGELFF.